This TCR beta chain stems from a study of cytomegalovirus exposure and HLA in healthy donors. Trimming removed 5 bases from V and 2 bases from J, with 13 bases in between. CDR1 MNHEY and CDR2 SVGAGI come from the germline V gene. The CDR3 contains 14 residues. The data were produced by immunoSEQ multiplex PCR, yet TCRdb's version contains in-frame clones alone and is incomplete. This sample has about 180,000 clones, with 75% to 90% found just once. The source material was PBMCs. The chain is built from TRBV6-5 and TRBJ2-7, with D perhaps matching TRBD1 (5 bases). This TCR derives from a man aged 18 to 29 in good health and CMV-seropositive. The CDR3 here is CASSTATDTYEQYF. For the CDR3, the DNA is TGTGCCAGCAGTACCGCGACAGATACCTACGAGCAGTACTTC.